Each of the 15 T cell receptor beta chains below was sequenced from the same sample in a study of cytomegalovirus exposure and HLA in healthy donors. The PCR made use of 60 Vbeta and 13 Jbeta primers. Profiling relied on immunoSEQ multiplex PCR, and the TCRdb table lists in-frame clones only, not all of them. Of about 200,000 clones in the sample, around 77% were seen once. The sample was PBMCs. The receptors shown here come from a woman in her twenties or thirties in good health and CMV-seronegative.

This clone has just a few counts. The J gene is TRBJ2-1, the V gene TRBV5-1; no firm D call. The CDR3 is 16 residues long. Trimming left V 1 base short and J 0 bases short, with 11 bases between. Per the germline V gene, CDR1 is SGHRS and CDR2 is YFSETQ. CDR3 nucleotides: TGCGCCAGCAGCTTGAGTGAGGTTCGCTCCTACAATGAGCAGTTCTTC. Its protein product is CASSLSEVRSYNEQFF.

V is TRBV7-6 and J is TRBJ2-1; 10 positions match TRBD2. The CDR3 length is 15 residues. The V and J ends lost 5 bases and 3 bases, in that order; junction bases with no gene match: 4. Per the germline V gene, CDR1 is SGHVS and CDR2 is FNYEAQ. CDR3 DNA sequence: TGTGCCAGCAGCAAGGGACTAGCGTACTACAATGAGCAGTTCTTC. It codes for CASSKGLAYYNEQFF.

The chain has TRBV5-1 and TRBJ2-5, with D possibly TRBD2 on 7 matching bases. Trimming left V 1 base short and J 5 bases short, with 18 bases between. The germline V gene encodes CDR1 SGHRS and CDR2 YFSETQ. The CDR3 has 16 amino acids. CDR3 DNA sequence: TGCGCCAGCAGCTTGAATCCGGGGGGCGCCGGGGAGACCCAGTACTTC. It yields the protein CASSLNPGGAGETQYF.

This clone was detected only once. The chain recombines TRBV27 with TRBJ2-1, with a possible D match to TRBD2 (6 bases). Trimming stripped 4 bases from V and 6 bases from J, with 7 bases between. This CDR3 spans 12 amino acids. Looked up from germline, CDR1 is MNHEY and CDR2 is SMNVEV (reference sequence). This CDR3 is CASSSGGNEQFF. Here the CDR3 DNA reads TGTGCCAGCAGTTCCGGGGGCAATGAGCAGTTCTTC.

The CDR3 loop is CASSGVPPSETQYF. In nucleotides, the CDR3 is TGTGCCAGTTCAGGGGTACCCCCTTCAGAGACCCAGTACTTC. This chain uses TRBV5-4 with TRBJ2-5, with D possibly TRBD1 on 6 matching bases. CDR1 is SGHNT and CDR2 is YYREEE in the germline V gene (reference sequence). V was clipped by 8 bases and J by 4 bases, with 18 bases between them. The CDR3 loop spans 14 amino acids. The complete variable domain, with remaining parts taken from reference TRBV5-4 and TRBJ2-5, reads ETGVTQSPTHLIKTRGQQVTLRCSSQSGHNTVSWYQQALGQGPQFIFQYYREEENGRGNFPPRFSGLQFPNYSSELNVNALELDDSALYLCASSGVPPSETQYFGPGTRLLVL.

The rearrangement links TRBV7-9 to TRBJ2-1; TRBD2 aligns across 8 bases. Looked up from germline, CDR1 is SEHNR and CDR2 is FQNEAQ (reference sequence). V was pared by 9 bases and J by 5 bases, with 6 bases of the junction left unmatched. The CDR3 has 13 amino acids. In nucleotides, the CDR3 is TGTGCCAGAGATAGCGGGGCCGACAATGAGCAGTTCTTC. It yields the protein CARDSGADNEQFF.

The chain uses TRBV2 and TRBJ1-5; D may be TRBD1 (5 bases). This CDR3 has 14 residues. Per the germline V gene, CDR1 is SNHLY and CDR2 is FYNNEI. Trimming removed 5 bases from V and 7 bases from J, with 15 bases in between. CDR3 nucleotides: TGTGCCAGCAGTCCCGCCAGGGTGAGCCAGCCCCAGCATTTT. This codes for CASSPARVSQPQHF.

The J gene is TRBJ2-2, the V gene TRBV21-1; the D segment call TRBD1 is taken from the table without a DNA check. TRBV21-1 is a known pseudogene. The CDR3 runs to 17 residues. CDR3 residues: CASSTKDPAGFTGELFF. The CDR3 bases are TGTGCCAGCAGCACTAAAGACCCCGCAGGGTTCACCGGGGAGCTGTTTTTT.

This chain connects TRBV18 to TRBJ1-4, with 8 bases fitting TRBD1. Germline-derived CDR1 and CDR2 are KGHSH and LQKENI. This CDR3 has 15 residues. Germline trimming cut 1 base from V and 5 bases from J; bases unmatched to any gene: 3. The CDR3 loop is CASSPRTGQNEKLFF. Written as DNA, the CDR3 is TGTGCCAGCTCACCACGGACAGGGCAAAATGAAAAACTGTTTTTT.

The chain uses TRBV6-1 and TRBJ2-7; 9 bases agree with TRBD1. V lost 2 bases and J lost 3; bases outside the gene matches: 8. CDR1 and CDR2 from the germline V gene are MNHNS and SASEGT. The CDR3 extends over 16 amino acids. CDR3 nucleotides: TGTGCCAGCAGTGAAACCCCGAGGACAGGGGACTACGAGCAGTACTTC. Protein sequence: CASSETPRTGDYEQYF.

The chain uses TRBV7-3 and TRBJ2-2, with 7 nucleotides matching TRBD1. This CDR3 comprises 15 residues. In germline, CDR1 is SGHTA, CDR2 FQGTGA. V trimming: 5 bases; J trimming: 7 bases; junction bases outside the gene matches: 10. The CDR3 here is CASSAETGSGGELFF. The CDR3 DNA follows: TGTGCCAGCAGCGCAGAGACAGGGTCTGGCGGGGAGCTGTTTTTT.

In DNA form, the CDR3 reads TGCGCCAGCAGCTTGGGCGGGGGAGGTGAGACTGAAGCTTTCTTT. It is translated as CASSLGGGGETEAFF. This chain joins TRBV5-1 and TRBJ1-1, with D possibly TRBD1 on 5 matching bases. From germline, CDR1 is SGHRS and CDR2 YFSETQ. There are 15 residues in the CDR3. V was shortened by 0 bases and J by 5 bases, with 14 bases between the two germline ends.

The chain couples TRBV27 to TRBJ2-7; D gene ambiguous. The ends were cut back, 5 bases at V and 0 bases at J, with 11 bases in the middle. Germline lookup yields CDR1 MNHEY and CDR2 SMNVEV (reference sequence). This CDR3 region has 14 residues. The CDR3 region is CASSLHRSSYEQYF. CDR3 coding DNA: TGTGCCAGCAGTCTCCATCGGAGCTCCTACGAGCAGTACTTC.

Note on this clone: One end of the junction varies from germline; a read error may be responsible. The chain uses TRBV7-7 and TRBJ2-5; D might be TRBD1 (6 bases). This CDR3 contains 14 residues. The germline V gene encodes CDR1 SSHAT and CDR2 FNYEAQ (reference sequence). In nucleotides, the CDR3 is TGTGCTAGCAGTCAACTGGGGGCCCGGGAGACCCAGTACTTC. Amino acids: CASSQLGARETQYF.

This chain joins TRBV5-1 and TRBJ1-1; TRBD1 aligns across 11 bases. V lost 7 bases to trimming and J lost 4 bases; unmatched junction nucleotides: 6. Germline V CDR1 and CDR2: SGHRS, YFSETQ. The CDR3 loop spans 14 amino acids. CDR3 residues: CASRLGTGGTEAFF. Here the CDR3 DNA reads TGCGCCAGCCGGCTGGGGACAGGGGGCACTGAAGCTTTCTTT.